These T cell receptor beta chains were read from a single sample in a study of blood T cell repertoires in COVID-19. TCRdb keeps only in-frame clones here, not all; method: immunoSEQ multiplex PCR. The data contain 90,000 to 140,000 clones, less than 90% of them singletons. Source material: peripheral blood. Every receptor here comes from a man over 45 with acute or convalescent COVID-19. The conserved cysteine and the conserved F or W are not part of the CDR3 here. The order of the fields is V gene, J gene, CDR3 protein.

V: TRBV11-3
J: TRBJ2-1
CDR3: ASSPPSREGQYNEQF

V: TRBV2
J: TRBJ2-3
CDR3: ASSGQGASDTQY

V: TRBV5-8
J: TRBJ1-2
CDR3: ASSHRGNYGYT

V: TRBV7-6
J: TRBJ1-1
CDR3: ASSPRTAMNTEAF

V: TRBV6-5
J: TRBJ1-1
CDR3: ASSPWTGENTEAF

V: TRBV7-2
J: TRBJ1-2
CDR3: ASSLEQGAYGYT

V: TRBV10-3
J: TRBJ1-2
CDR3: AISESEGHYGYT

V: TRBV28
J: TRBJ2-7
CDR3: ASRAGASGGTYEQY

V: TRBV3-1/TRBV3-2
J: TRBJ1-2
CDR3: ASSQGQWLYT

V: TRBV7-3
J: TRBJ2-1
CDR3: ASSPFPPRVLAAVNNEQF

V: TRBV5-5
J: TRBJ1-2
CDR3: ASSSVDREGYT

V: TRBV18
J: TRBJ1-2
CDR3: ASSPNPGAANYGYT

V: TRBV15
J: TRBJ2-5
CDR3: ATSRPGQGETQY

V: TRBV10-3
J: TRBJ1-4
CDR3: ATKGLQATNEKLF

V: TRBV6-4
J: TRBJ2-5
CDR3: ASSELAGETQY

V: TRBV11-2
J: TRBJ1-1
CDR3: ASSLQEGTEAF

V: TRBV6-5
J: TRBJ2-1
CDR3: ASRQGNYNEQF

V: TRBV28
J: TRBJ2-3
CDR3: ASRWDFTDTQY

V: TRBV6-6
J: TRBJ2-1
CDR3: ANSHLRQGQF

V: TRBV28
J: TRBJ1-1
CDR3: ASSLWGSMGAEAF

V: TRBV11-2
J: TRBJ2-1
CDR3: ASSLRTAYNEQF

V: TRBV9
J: TRBJ1-4
CDR3: ASSVGPGIYEKLF

V: TRBV19
J: TRBJ1-1
CDR3: ASSMGWGVAF

V: TRBV10-3
J: TRBJ2-1
CDR3: ARGSAEPADEQF

V: TRBV4-1
J: TRBJ2-2
CDR3: ASSQERDRGPGELF

V: TRBV10-3
J: TRBJ2-1
CDR3: AISESRTSGGFINEQF

V: TRBV30
J: TRBJ1-2
CDR3: AWSVEGGYT

V: TRBV4-2
J: TRBJ2-1
CDR3: ASSQQDGGEQF

V: TRBV10-3
J: TRBJ2-1
CDR3: AISELASGSSYNEQF

V: TRBV10-2
J: TRBJ1-6
CDR3: ASKEQGTKGGSPLH

V: TRBV15
J: TRBJ1-5
CDR3: ATSNFDRGDQPQH

V: TRBV30
J: TRBJ2-1
CDR3: ASTGGSYNEQF

V: TRBV27
J: TRBJ1-5
CDR3: AISTGMDQPQH

V: TRBV18
J: TRBJ1-4
CDR3: ASSQNRAREKLF

V: TRBV18
J: TRBJ1-1
CDR3: ASSPEGGGIEAF

V: TRBV27
J: TRBJ1-2
CDR3: ASGPGGAVGYT

V: TRBV28
J: TRBJ1-5
CDR3: ASSYYRVAVRPQH

V: TRBV18
J: TRBJ2-2
CDR3: ASSPMGSDTGELF

V: TRBV15
J: TRBJ2-7
CDR3: ATSFRRGSSYEQY

V: TRBV5-1
J: TRBJ1-1
CDR3: ASSRTGQGEKNTEAF

V: TRBV10-3
J: TRBJ2-1
CDR3: AIKTGRGGYNEQF

V: TRBV3-1/TRBV3-2
J: TRBJ2-7
CDR3: ASSPSMGLAGGPHEQY

V: TRBV27
J: TRBJ2-2
CDR3: ASRLSTGGGTGELF

V: TRBV4-1
J: TRBJ2-2
CDR3: ASSQVRVGNTGELF

V: TRBV5-1
J: TRBJ2-2
CDR3: ASSLAERNTGELF

V: TRBV29-1
J: TRBJ2-5
CDR3: SVAWTAQETQY